Sequencing of this T cell receptor beta chain was carried out in a study of blood T cell repertoires in COVID-19. At the level of the study: Cohort 3 recovery required two negative PCRs, clearance, or symptom resolution. PBMCs, B-cell-depleted T cells, or T cells provided the cDNA or gDNA that made up the material.

This clone has a handful of counts. V was pared by 5 bases and J by 3 bases, with 6 bases of the junction left unmatched. CDR1 is SGHTA and CDR2 is FQGTGA in the germline V gene. The CDR3 is made up of 14 amino acids. TCRdb keeps only in-frame clones here, not all; method: immunoSEQ multiplex PCR. The sample consists of about 270,000 clones, approximately 90% of them appearing once. Sequencing was done on a sample of PBMCs or T cells enriched from blood (not recorded which). The source is a woman aged 55-70 years in a cohort exposed to, infected with or recovered from COVID-19 (not recorded which). J is TRBJ2-7 and V is TRBV7-3; 8 bases map to TRBD2. CDR3 sequence (DNA): TGTGCCAGCAGCCCAACTAGCGGTCTCTACGAGCAGTACTTC. Its protein is CASSPTSGLYEQYF.